The 9 T cell receptor beta chains given below trace back to one sample, sequenced in a study of blood T cell repertoires in COVID-19. The data were produced by immunoSEQ multiplex PCR, yet TCRdb's version contains in-frame clones alone and is incomplete. The sample shows fewer than 350,000 clones, 81% of them seen only once. The sequenced sample consisted of peripheral blood. The receptors come from a woman in her fifties or sixties with active or convalescent COVID-19.

J is TRBJ1-1 and V is TRBV6-5; D not resolved. CDR1 MNHEY and CDR2 SVGAGI come from the germline V gene. This CDR3 has 14 amino acids. The ends were cut back, 6 bases at V and 0 bases at J, with 11 bases in the middle. CDR3 DNA: TGTGCCAGCAGCTCGGGGTCGTTGAACACTGAAGCTTTCTTT. It translates to CASSSGSLNTEAFF.

This clone was picked up a small number of times. The V call is TRBV28, the J call TRBJ2-7; 9 positions agree with TRBD1. Germline V gives CDR1 MDHEN, CDR2 SYDVKM. J gave up 0 bases and V 6 bases, and 9 bases lay outside the gene matches. The CDR3 has 16 amino acids. CDR3: CASRRHGTGLSYEQYF. The CDR3 DNA reads as TGTGCCAGCAGGCGTCACGGGACAGGGCTCTCCTACGAGCAGTACTTC.

The chain links TRBV5-1 to TRBJ2-5; TRBD2 might be the D (6 bases). CDR1 and CDR2 (germline): SGHRS, YFSETQ. The CDR3 consists of 16 residues. Deletions cut 0 bases from V and 1 base from J, with 13 bases between. The CDR3 protein is CASSLAPGDGQETQYF. The CDR3 DNA is TGCGCCAGCAGCTTGGCCCCGGGGGACGGCCAAGAGACCCAGTACTTC.

V is TRBV5-4 and J is TRBJ2-3; 11 positions agree with TRBD2. CDR3 length equals 17 residues. V was clipped by 5 bases and J by 1 base; unmatched bases: 9. Germline lookup yields CDR1 SGHNT and CDR2 YYREEE (reference sequence). The CDR3 here is CASRAVAGGLGTDTQYF. The CDR3 region has the DNA TGTGCCAGCAGAGCAGTAGCGGGGGGGCTGGGCACAGATACGCAGTATTTT. Based on the CDR3 plus reference TRBV5-4 and TRBJ2-3, the full variable domain is ETGVTQSPTHLIKTRGQQVTLRCSSQSGHNTVSWYQQALGQGPQFIFQYYREEENGRGNFPPRFSGLQFPNYSSELNVNALELDDSALYLCASRAVAGGLGTDTQYFGPGTRLTVL.

The chain recombines TRBV2 with TRBJ2-7; 12 bases are a match to TRBD2. This CDR3 spans 14 amino acids. Germline V CDR1 and CDR2: SNHLY, FYNNEI. Unmatched junction bases numbered 4, after V lost 6 bases and J lost 4 bases. CDR3 amino acids: CASRRTSGVYEQYF. DNA for the CDR3: TGTGCCAGCAGACGGACTAGCGGGGTATACGAGCAGTACTTC.

The chain joins TRBV4-1 to TRBJ2-3; 11 bases line up with TRBD2. This CDR3 has 16 residues. The V segment lost 0 bases and the J segment 6 bases; nucleotides outside the gene matches: 5. Germline CDR1 and CDR2: MGHRA and YSYEKL. CDR3 DNA: TGCGCCAGCAGCCAAGATTTAGCGGGGGGGCTGGATACGCAGTATTTT. As protein: CASSQDLAGGLDTQYF.

The chain carries TRBV29-1 and TRBJ1-3, with 8 bases fitting TRBD1. The germline V gene has CDR1 SQVTM and CDR2 ANQGSEA. This CDR3 spans 13 amino acids. Trimming cost V 6 bases and J 2 bases; bases outside gene matches: 3. The CDR3 loop is CSVETGAGNTIYF. CDR3 coding DNA: TGCAGCGTAGAGACAGGGGCTGGAAACACCATATATTTT.

The chain carries TRBV10-1 and TRBJ1-1, with TRBD1 matching 9 bases. The CDR3 length is 18 residues. Germline V gene lookup returns CDR1 WNHNN and CDR2 SYGVQD (reference sequence). Trimming removed 4 bases from V and 0 bases from J; junction bases left unmatched: 12. The chain's CDR3 is CASSGEWTGDSMNTEAFF. DNA for the CDR3: TGCGCCAGCAGTGGGGAATGGACAGGGGACTCCATGAACACTGAAGCTTTCTTT.

J is TRBJ2-1 and V is TRBV7-3; the match to TRBD2 covers 7 bases. The CDR3 totals 15 residues. From germline, CDR1 is SGHTA and CDR2 FQGTGA. V trimming: 5 bases; J trimming: 6 bases; junction bases outside the gene matches: 10. CDR3 coding DNA: TGTGCCAGCAGCGGCGCCTCCGGGACTATCAATGAGCAGTTCTTC. Translated: CASSGASGTINEQFF.